This T cell receptor beta chain was identified during a study of T-cell reconstitution after alpha-beta-depleted transplantation in children. Study results and caveats: At the one-year point after transplant, T-cell counts and TCRbeta diversity were found to come mostly from T cells that had been newly produced.

Trimming left V 1 base short and J 1 base short, with 12 bases between. Germline V CDR1 and CDR2: SGHVS, FQNEAQ. This CDR3 comprises 16 residues. This clonotype has at least ten counts. The antigen is unknown. The library targeted TCRbeta and was prepared with unique molecular identifiers. Each CDR3 protein is one row after TCRdb ran MiXCR on the PCR reads. Among about 300,000 distinct CDR3 sequences listed, around 7.1% were seen once. The specimen was peripheral blood, collected 360 days after TCRalphabeta/CD19-depleted stem cell transplant. The chain recombines TRBV7-8 with TRBJ2-3; possibly TRBD1 or TRBD2 for D (6 bases each). The TCR sequence derives from a female patient aged 2-10 years who had a stem cell transplant for Fanconi anemia, so the T cells may come from the graft donor. CDR3 in amino acids: CASSLEGRGRTDTQYF. The DNA for the CDR3 is TGTGCCAGCAGCTTAGAAGGCCGGGGGCGCACAGATACGCAGTATTTT. The full variable domain, rest sourced from reference TRBV7-8 and TRBJ2-3, is GAGVSQSPRYKVAKRGQDVALRCDPISGHVSLFWYQQALGQGPEFLTYFQNEAQLDKSGLPSDRFFAERPEGSVSTLKIQRTQQEDSAVYLCASSLEGRGRTDTQYFGPGTRLTVL.